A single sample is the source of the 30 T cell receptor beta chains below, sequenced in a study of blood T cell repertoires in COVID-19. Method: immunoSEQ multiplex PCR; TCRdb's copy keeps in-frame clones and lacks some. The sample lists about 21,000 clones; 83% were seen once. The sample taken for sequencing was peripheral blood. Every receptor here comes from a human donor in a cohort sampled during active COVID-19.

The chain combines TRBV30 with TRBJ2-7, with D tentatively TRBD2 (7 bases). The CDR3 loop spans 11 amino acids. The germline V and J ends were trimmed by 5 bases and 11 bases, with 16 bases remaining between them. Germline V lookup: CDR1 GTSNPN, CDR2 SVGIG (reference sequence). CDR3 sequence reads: CAWGLGGGEYF. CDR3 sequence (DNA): TGTGCCTGGGGGTTAGGAGGGGGGGAGTACTTC.

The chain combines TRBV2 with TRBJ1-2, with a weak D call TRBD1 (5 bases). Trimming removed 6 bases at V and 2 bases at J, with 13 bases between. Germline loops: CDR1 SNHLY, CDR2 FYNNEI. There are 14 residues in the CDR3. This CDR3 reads CASRGGGRNYGYTF. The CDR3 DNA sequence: TGTGCCAGCAGGGGGGGTGGGAGAAACTATGGCTACACCTTC.

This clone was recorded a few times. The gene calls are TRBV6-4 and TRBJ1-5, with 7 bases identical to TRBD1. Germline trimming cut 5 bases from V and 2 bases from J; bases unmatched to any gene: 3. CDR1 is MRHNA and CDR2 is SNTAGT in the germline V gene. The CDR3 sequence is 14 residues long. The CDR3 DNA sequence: TGTGCCAGCAGTCGACAGGGTGGCAATCAGCCCCAGCATTTT. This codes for CASSRQGGNQPQHF.

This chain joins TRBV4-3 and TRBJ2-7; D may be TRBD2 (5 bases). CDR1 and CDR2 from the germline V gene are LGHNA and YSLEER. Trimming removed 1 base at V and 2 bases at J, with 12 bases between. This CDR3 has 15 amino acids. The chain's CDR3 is CASSQVISVPYEQYF. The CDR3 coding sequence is TGCGCCAGCAGCCAAGTGATTAGCGTCCCCTACGAGCAGTACTTC.

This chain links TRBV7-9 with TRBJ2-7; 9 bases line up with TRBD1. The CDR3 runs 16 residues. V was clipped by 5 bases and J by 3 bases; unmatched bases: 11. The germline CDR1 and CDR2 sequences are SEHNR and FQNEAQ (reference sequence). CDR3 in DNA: TGTGCCAGCAGCCCCGTACGGGACAGGGACCTCTACGAGCAGTACTTC. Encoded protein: CASSPVRDRDLYEQYF.

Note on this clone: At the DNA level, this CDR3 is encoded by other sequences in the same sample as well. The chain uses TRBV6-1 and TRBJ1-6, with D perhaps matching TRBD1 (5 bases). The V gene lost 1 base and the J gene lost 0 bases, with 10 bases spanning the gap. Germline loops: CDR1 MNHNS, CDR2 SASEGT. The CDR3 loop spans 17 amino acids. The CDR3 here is CASSEVGGSSYNSPLHF. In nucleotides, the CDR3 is TGTGCCAGCAGTGAAGTGGGGGGTAGCTCCTATAATTCACCCCTCCACTTT.

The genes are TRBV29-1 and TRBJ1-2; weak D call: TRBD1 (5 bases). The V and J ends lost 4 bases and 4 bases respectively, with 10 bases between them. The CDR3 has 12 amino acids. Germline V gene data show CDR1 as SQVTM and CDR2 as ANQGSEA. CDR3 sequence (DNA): TGCAGCGTTGCTGGCAGGGTCTATGGCTACACCTTC. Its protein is CSVAGRVYGYTF.

CDR3 DNA: TGTGCCATCAGTCCTTCATCAGACTACGAGCAGTACTTC. The encoded protein is CAISPSSDYEQYF. J is TRBJ2-7 and V is TRBV10-3; D gene uncertain. The germline V gene encodes CDR1 ENHRY and CDR2 SYGVKD. Trimming cost V 5 bases and J 3 bases, with 11 bases left between them. The CDR3 contains 13 residues.

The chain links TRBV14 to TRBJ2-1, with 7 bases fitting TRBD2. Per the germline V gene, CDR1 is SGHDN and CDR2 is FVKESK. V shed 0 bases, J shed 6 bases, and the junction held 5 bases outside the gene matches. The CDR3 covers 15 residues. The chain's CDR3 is CASSQEWAGVNEQFF. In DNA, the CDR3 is TGTGCCAGCAGCCAAGAGTGGGCGGGGGTCAATGAGCAGTTCTTC.

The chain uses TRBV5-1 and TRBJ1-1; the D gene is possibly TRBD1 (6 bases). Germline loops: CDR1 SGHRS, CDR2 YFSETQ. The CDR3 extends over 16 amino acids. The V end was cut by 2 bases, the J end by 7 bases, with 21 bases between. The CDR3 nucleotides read TGCGCCAGCAGCTTCGGTGAGGGCAGGGGAAAGGGTGAAGCTTTCTTT. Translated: CASSFGEGRGKGEAFF.

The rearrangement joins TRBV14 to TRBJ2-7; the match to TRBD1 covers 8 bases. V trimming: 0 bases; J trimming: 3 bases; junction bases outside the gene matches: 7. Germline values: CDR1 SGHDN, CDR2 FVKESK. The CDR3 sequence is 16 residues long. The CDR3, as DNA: TGTGCCAGCAGCCAAGAGGGTCCAGGGGGCATCTACGAGCAGTACTTC. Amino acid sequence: CASSQEGPGGIYEQYF.

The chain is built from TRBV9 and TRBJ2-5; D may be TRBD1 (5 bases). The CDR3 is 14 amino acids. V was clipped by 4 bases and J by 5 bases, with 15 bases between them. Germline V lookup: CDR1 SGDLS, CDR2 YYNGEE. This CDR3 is CASSIQTAGETQYF. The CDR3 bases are TGTGCCAGCAGCATCCAGACAGCAGGGGAGACCCAGTACTTC.

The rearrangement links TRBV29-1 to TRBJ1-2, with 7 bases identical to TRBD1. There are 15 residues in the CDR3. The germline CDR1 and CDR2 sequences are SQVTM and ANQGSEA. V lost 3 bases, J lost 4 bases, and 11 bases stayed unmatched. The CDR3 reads CSVDSDRPAGYGYTF. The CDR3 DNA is TGCAGCGTTGATTCGGACAGGCCGGCGGGCTATGGCTACACCTTC.

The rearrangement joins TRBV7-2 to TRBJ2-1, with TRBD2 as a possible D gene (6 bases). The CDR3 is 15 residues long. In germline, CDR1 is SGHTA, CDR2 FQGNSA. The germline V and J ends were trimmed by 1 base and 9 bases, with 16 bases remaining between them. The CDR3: CASSLGTSYFGEQFF. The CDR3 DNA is TGTGCCAGCAGCTTAGGTACTAGCTACTTCGGTGAGCAGTTCTTC.

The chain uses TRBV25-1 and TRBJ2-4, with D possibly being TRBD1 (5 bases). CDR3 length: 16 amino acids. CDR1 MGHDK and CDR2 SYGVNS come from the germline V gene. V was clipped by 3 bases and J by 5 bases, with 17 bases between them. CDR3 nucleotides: TGTGCCAGCAGTGACCCCAAAAAGGGGATGGAAAACATTCAGTACTTC. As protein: CASSDPKKGMENIQYF.

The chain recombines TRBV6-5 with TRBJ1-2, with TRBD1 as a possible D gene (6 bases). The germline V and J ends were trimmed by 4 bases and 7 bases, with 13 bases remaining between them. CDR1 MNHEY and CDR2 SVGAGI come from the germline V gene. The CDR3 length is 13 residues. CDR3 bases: TGTGCCAGCAGTTTCATACAGGGCTCTGGCTACACCTTC. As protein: CASSFIQGSGYTF.

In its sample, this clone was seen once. CDR3 in DNA: TGCGCCAGCAGCCAAGAACTCTCCTCGAGGTTTGGCTACACCTTC. The encoded protein is CASSQELSSRFGYTF. This sequence joins TRBV4-3 and TRBJ1-2; D unresolved. The CDR3 is 15 residues long. Germline assignment: CDR1 LGHNA and CDR2 YSLEER. Trimming shortened V by 0 bases and J by 7 bases, and 15 bases separated the two germline ends.

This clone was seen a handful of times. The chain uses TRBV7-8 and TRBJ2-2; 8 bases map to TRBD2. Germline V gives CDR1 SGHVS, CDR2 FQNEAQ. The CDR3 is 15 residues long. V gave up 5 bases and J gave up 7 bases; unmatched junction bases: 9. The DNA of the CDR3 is TGTGCCAGCAGCCACGGACTAGCTTCGGGCGGGGAGCTGTTTTTT. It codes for CASSHGLASGGELFF.

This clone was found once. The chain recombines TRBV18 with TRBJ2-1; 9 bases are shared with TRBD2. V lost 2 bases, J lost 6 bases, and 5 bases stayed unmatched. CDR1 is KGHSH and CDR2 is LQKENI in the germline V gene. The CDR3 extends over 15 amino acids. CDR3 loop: CASSPGTSPGNEQFF. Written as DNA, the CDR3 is TGTGCCAGCTCACCAGGGACTAGCCCCGGCAATGAGCAGTTCTTC.

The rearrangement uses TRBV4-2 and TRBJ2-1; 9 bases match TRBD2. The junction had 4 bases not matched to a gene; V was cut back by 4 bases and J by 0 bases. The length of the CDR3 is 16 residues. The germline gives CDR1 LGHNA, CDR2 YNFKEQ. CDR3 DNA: TGTGCCAGCAGCCCCAGCGGGGGGAGCTCCTACAATGAGCAGTTCTTC. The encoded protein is CASSPSGGSSYNEQFF.

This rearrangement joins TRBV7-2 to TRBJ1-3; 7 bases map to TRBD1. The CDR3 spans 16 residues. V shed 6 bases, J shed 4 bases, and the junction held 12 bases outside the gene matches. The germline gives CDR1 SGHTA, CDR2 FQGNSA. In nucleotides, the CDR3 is TGTGCCAGCAGACCAGACGGACAGGTGGCAGGAAACACCATATATTTT. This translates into CASRPDGQVAGNTIYF.

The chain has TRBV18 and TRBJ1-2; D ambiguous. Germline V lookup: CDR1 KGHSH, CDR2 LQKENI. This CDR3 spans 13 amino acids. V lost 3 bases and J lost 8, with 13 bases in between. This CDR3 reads CASSPQEDLGYTF. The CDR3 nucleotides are TGTGCCAGCTCACCCCAGGAGGACCTGGGCTACACCTTC.

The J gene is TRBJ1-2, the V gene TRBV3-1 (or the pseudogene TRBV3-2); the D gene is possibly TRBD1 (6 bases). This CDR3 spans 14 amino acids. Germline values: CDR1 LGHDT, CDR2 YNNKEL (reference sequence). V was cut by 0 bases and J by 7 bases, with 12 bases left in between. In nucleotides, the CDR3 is TGTGCCAGCAGCCAAGAAACAGGGAGATCTGGCTACACCTTC. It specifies CASSQETGRSGYTF.

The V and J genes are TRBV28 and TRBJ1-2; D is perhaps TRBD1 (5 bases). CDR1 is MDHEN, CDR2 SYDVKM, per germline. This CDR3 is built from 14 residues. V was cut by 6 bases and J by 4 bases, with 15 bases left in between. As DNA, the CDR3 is TGTGCCAGCAGGGACGGGGGTGAGGGCTATGGCTACACCTTC. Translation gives CASRDGGEGYGYTF.

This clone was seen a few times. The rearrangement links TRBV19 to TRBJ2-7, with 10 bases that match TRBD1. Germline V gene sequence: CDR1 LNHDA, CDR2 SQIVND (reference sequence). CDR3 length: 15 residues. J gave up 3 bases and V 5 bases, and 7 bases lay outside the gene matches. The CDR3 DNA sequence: TGTGCCAGTAGTTCCCCCTGGGACAGGGGCTACGAGCAGTACTTC. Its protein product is CASSSPWDRGYEQYF.

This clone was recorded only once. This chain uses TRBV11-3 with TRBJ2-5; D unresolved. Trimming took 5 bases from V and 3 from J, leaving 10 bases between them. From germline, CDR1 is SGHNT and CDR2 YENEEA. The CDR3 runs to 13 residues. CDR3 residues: CASSPSLEETQYF. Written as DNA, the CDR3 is TGTGCCAGCAGCCCGAGCCTTGAAGAGACCCAGTACTTC.

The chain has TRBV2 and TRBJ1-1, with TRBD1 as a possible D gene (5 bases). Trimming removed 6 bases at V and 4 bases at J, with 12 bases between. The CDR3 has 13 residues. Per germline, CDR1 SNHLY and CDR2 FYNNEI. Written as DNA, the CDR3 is TGTGCCAGCAGGAGTAGGGGCGGCACTGAAGCTTTCTTT. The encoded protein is CASRSRGGTEAFF.

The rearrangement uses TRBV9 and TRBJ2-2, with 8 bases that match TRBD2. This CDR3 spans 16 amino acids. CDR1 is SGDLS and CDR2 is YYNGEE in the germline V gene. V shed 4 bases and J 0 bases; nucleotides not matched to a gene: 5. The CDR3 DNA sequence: TGTGCCAGCAGCCTGACTAGCGTTGCGAACACCGGGGAGCTGTTTTTT. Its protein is CASSLTSVANTGELFF.

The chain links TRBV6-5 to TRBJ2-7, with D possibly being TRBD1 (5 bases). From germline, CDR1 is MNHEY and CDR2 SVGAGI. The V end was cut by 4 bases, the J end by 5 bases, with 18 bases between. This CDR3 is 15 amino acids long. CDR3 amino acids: CASSFRQGTTNEQYF. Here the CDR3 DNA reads TGTGCCAGCAGTTTTCGGCAGGGTACAACCAACGAGCAGTACTTC.

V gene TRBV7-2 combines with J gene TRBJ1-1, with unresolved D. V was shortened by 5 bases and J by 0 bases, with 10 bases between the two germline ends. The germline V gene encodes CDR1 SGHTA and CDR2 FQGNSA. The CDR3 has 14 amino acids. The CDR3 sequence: CASSPEIMNTEAFF. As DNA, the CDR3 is TGTGCCAGCAGCCCCGAGATTATGAACACTGAAGCTTTCTTT.